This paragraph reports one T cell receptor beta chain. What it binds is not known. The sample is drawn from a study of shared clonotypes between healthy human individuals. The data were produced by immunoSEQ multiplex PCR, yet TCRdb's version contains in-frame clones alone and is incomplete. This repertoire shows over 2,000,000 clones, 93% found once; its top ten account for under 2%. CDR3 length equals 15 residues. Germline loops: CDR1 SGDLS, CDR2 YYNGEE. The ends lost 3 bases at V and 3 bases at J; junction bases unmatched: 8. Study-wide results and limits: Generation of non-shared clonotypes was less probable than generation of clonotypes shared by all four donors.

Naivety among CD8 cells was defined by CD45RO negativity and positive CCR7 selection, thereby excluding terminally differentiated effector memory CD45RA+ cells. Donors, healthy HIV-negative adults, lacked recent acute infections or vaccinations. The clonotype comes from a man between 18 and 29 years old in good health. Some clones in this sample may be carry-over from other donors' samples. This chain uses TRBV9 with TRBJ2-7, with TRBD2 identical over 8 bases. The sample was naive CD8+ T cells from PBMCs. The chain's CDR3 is CASSESGSEVYEQYF. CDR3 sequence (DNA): TGTGCCAGCAGCGAGAGCGGGAGCGAGGTCTACGAGCAGTACTTC. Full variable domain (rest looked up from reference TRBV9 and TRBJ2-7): DSGVTQTPKHLITATGQRVTLRCSPRSGDLSVYWYQQSLDQGLQFLIQYYNGEERAKGNILERFSAQQFPDLHSELNLSSLELGDSALYFCASSESGSEVYEQYFGPGTRLTVT.